A single sample is the source of the 26 T cell receptor beta chains below, sequenced in a study of cytomegalovirus exposure and HLA in healthy donors. It was with 60 Vbeta and 13 Jbeta primers that the PCR ran. Some clones are missing from TCRdb's copy, which holds only in-frame ones; the method was immunoSEQ multiplex PCR. This table holds 50,000 or so clones, about 72% found once. Sequencing was carried out using PBMCs. The receptors stem from a man aged 25 to 40 in good health and CMV-seronegative.

This sequence joins TRBV9 and TRBJ1-1; no clear D. V lost 3 bases and J lost 3, with 9 bases in between. The CDR3 runs to 13 residues. Germline lookup yields CDR1 SGDLS and CDR2 YYNGEE. This CDR3 is CASSEDSHTEAFF. CDR3 nucleotides: TGTGCCAGCAGCGAAGACTCACACACTGAAGCTTTCTTT.

V usage is TRBV30 and J usage is TRBJ2-7, with D unclear. CDR1 is GTSNPN, CDR2 SVGIG, per germline (reference sequence). The CDR3 has 15 amino acids. V dropped 3 bases and J dropped 4 bases, with 19 bases sitting between them. CDR3 sequence reads: CAWSRRFPNLYEQYF. DNA for the CDR3: TGTGCCTGGAGCCGGAGATTTCCGAATTTATACGAGCAGTACTTC.

The gene calls are TRBV5-1 and TRBJ2-5; maybe TRBD1 (6 bases). Trimming shortened V by 4 bases and J by 2 bases, and 15 bases separated the two germline ends. CDR3 length: 15 residues. Germline V gives CDR1 SGHRS, CDR2 YFSETQ. CDR3 loop: CASSNFRQEQETQYF. The CDR3 bases are TGCGCCAGCAGCAACTTCCGACAGGAGCAAGAGACCCAGTACTTC.

The chain carries TRBV7-2 and TRBJ2-3, with 10 positions matching TRBD2. CDR1 SGHTA and CDR2 FQGNSA come from the germline V gene. The CDR3 sequence is 13 residues long. The trim removed 4 bases at V and 5 bases at J, leaving 0 bases unmatched. The CDR3 region is CASSSSGGDTQYF. The DNA for the CDR3 is TGTGCCAGCAGCTCTAGCGGGGGAGATACGCAGTATTTT.

This chain connects TRBV19 to TRBJ1-5; TRBD1 matches 7 bases. The CDR3 is 17 residues long. Germline CDR1 and CDR2: LNHDA and SQIVND (reference sequence). Germline trimming cut 3 bases from V and 0 bases from J; bases unmatched to any gene: 8. CDR3 in amino acids: CASSIVSGTDSNQPQHF. The CDR3 bases are TGTGCCAGTAGTATTGTTTCCGGGACAGATAGCAATCAGCCCCAGCATTTT.

The chain combines TRBV2 with TRBJ2-1; no reliable D call. The CDR3 runs to 13 residues. Between the trimmed V and J ends, which lost 4 bases and 3 bases, there was a span of 7 bases. Per the germline V gene, CDR1 is SNHLY and CDR2 is FYNNEI. The CDR3: CASSGVIYNEQFF. CDR3 DNA sequence: TGTGCCAGCAGTGGAGTTATCTACAATGAGCAGTTCTTC.

The J gene is TRBJ2-7, the V gene TRBV5-6; 11 bases are a match to TRBD1. This CDR3 has 13 residues. V was pared by 5 bases and J by 4 bases, with 2 bases of the junction left unmatched. Germline V CDR1 and CDR2: SGHDT, YYEEEE. The CDR3 DNA reads as TGTGCCAGCAGTTGGGACAGGGGGTACGAGCAGTACTTC. Protein sequence: CASSWDRGYEQYF.

CDR3 sequence (DNA): TGTGCCAGCAGCTTGAGGGAGGGACTGCGCGGCTACACCTTC. Amino acids: CASSLREGLRGYTF. The chain employs TRBV5-8 and TRBJ1-2; maybe TRBD1 (5 bases). Trimming cost V 1 base and J 8 bases, with 15 bases left between them. Germline V gene lookup returns CDR1 SGHTS and CDR2 YDEGEE. This CDR3 has 14 residues.

The chain is built from TRBV5-1 and TRBJ2-1; 10 bases are shared with TRBD2. The germline V gene encodes CDR1 SGHRS and CDR2 YFSETQ. With V trimmed by 4 bases and J by 2 bases, 6 bases remained unmatched. This CDR3 region has 16 residues. The CDR3 protein is CASSTGLAVTYNEQFF. In DNA, the CDR3 is TGCGCCAGCAGCACCGGACTAGCGGTGACCTACAATGAGCAGTTCTTC.

The J gene is TRBJ2-7, the V gene TRBV5-4; 9 bases are shared with TRBD2. This CDR3 comprises 17 residues. Germline assignment: CDR1 SGHNT and CDR2 YYREEE (reference sequence). V lost 4 bases to trimming and J lost 2 bases; unmatched junction nucleotides: 13. CDR3 amino acids: CASSPGGGASGTYEQYF. Here the CDR3 DNA reads TGTGCCAGCAGCCCGGGGGGTGGGGCTAGCGGGACCTACGAGCAGTACTTC.

The V call is TRBV7-8, the J call TRBJ1-5; D remains unclear. CDR1 SGHVS and CDR2 FQNEAQ come from the germline V gene. The ends were cut back, 2 bases at V and 5 bases at J, with 7 bases in the middle. The CDR3 is 13 residues long. CDR3 residues: CASSLSGDQPQHF. DNA for the CDR3: TGTGCCAGCAGCTTATCGGGAGATCAGCCCCAGCATTTT.

The chain has TRBV18 and TRBJ2-1; D unclear. CDR3 length: 13 amino acids. The V and J ends lost 5 bases and 3 bases respectively, with 8 bases between them. Germline values: CDR1 KGHSH, CDR2 LQKENI. For the CDR3, the DNA is TGTGCCAGCTCATCTTCAGACTACAATGAGCAGTTCTTC. It translates to CASSSSDYNEQFF.

There are a few counts of this clone. The chain recombines TRBV6-5 with TRBJ2-7, with D perhaps matching TRBD2 (5 bases). Germline lookup yields CDR1 MNHEY and CDR2 SVGAGI. The CDR3 runs to 14 residues. Trimming stripped 8 bases from V and 7 bases from J, with 21 bases between. CDR3 bases: TGTGCCAGCCGAGATGGGGTTGGCAGAGGGGAGCAGTACTTC. Protein product: CASRDGVGRGEQYF.

The rearrangement links TRBV10-3 to TRBJ1-5; 7 positions agree with TRBD1. The CDR3 covers 14 residues. Germline lookup yields CDR1 ENHRY and CDR2 SYGVKD. With 3 bases clipped from V and 5 bases from J, the junction kept 4 bases outside the gene matches. CDR3 nucleotides: TGTGCCATCAGTGACGGCAGGGGGTATCAGCCCCAGCATTTT. This encodes CAISDGRGYQPQHF.

The V call is TRBV11-2, the J call TRBJ2-7; D might be TRBD2 (6 bases). CDR1 and CDR2 (germline): SGHAT, FQNNGV. CDR3 size: 15 residues. With 7 bases removed from V and 2 bases from J, the gap between germline ends came to 18 bases. CDR3 nucleotides: TGTGCCAGCATCCCCCGGGGTAGCGGAACCTACGAGCAGTACTTC. As protein: CASIPRGSGTYEQYF. Variable domain in full (rest from reference TRBV11-2 and TRBJ2-7): EAGVAQSPRYKIIEKRQSVAFWCNPISGHATLYWYQQILGQGPKLLIQFQNNGVVDDSQLPKDRFSAERLKGVDSTLKIQPAKLEDSAVYLCASIPRGSGTYEQYFGPGTRLTVT.

V is TRBV5-1 and J is TRBJ2-6; 8 bases are a match to TRBD1. V lost 4 bases to trimming and J lost 2 bases; unmatched junction nucleotides: 5. CDR3 length equals 16 residues. Germline CDR1 SGHRS, CDR2 YFSETQ. The DNA for the CDR3 is TGCGCCAGCAGCGCGGACAGGGCACCTGGGGCCAACGTCCTGACTTTC. Encoded protein: CASSADRAPGANVLTF.

This clone has just a few counts. The chain employs TRBV6-6 and TRBJ2-7; 9 bases match TRBD1. Germline V gene data show CDR1 as MNHNY and CDR2 as SVGAGI (reference sequence). Unmatched junction bases numbered 3, after V lost 6 bases and J lost 3 bases. CDR3 length: 13 amino acids. The CDR3 protein is CASRGGQGYEQYF. The CDR3 nucleotides are TGTGCCAGCAGGGGGGGACAGGGCTACGAGCAGTACTTC.

This chain uses TRBV7-9 with TRBJ1-2, with a weak D call TRBD1 (5 bases). The CDR3 is made up of 15 amino acids. V was trimmed by 0 bases and J by 4 bases, leaving 12 bases between them. The germline gives CDR1 SEHNR, CDR2 FQNEAQ (reference sequence). The CDR3 here is CASSLAAGISYGYTF. CDR3 sequence (DNA): TGTGCCAGCAGCTTAGCGGCAGGGATCTCCTATGGCTACACCTTC. Together with reference TRBV7-9 and TRBJ1-2, the CDR3 gives the full variable domain: DTGVSQNPRHKITKRGQNVTFRCDPISEHNRLYWYRQTLGQGPEFLTYFQNEAQLEKSRLLSDRFSAERPKGSFSTLEIQRTEQGDSAMYLCASSLAAGISYGYTFGSGTRLTVV.

This chain joins TRBV7-9 and TRBJ1-2; unclear D gene. This CDR3 region has 15 residues. V was pared by 1 base and J by 3 bases, with 12 bases between. CDR1 is SEHNR and CDR2 is FQNEAQ in the germline V gene (reference sequence). CDR3 bases: TGTGCCAGCAGCTTAGGTGGAGAGACCCACTATGGCTACACCTTC. This translates into CASSLGGETHYGYTF.

The chain joins TRBV5-1 to TRBJ1-1, with TRBD1 matching 11 bases. The CDR3 has 15 amino acids. Germline values: CDR1 SGHRS, CDR2 YFSETQ. With V trimmed by 4 bases and J by 0 bases, 2 bases remained unmatched. The CDR3: CASSEDRGLNTEAFF. For the CDR3, the DNA is TGCGCCAGCAGCGAGGACAGGGGGCTGAACACTGAAGCTTTCTTT.

This clone was counted between two and nine times. V gene TRBV6-5 combines with J gene TRBJ1-1, with D uncertain. Germline values: CDR1 MNHEY, CDR2 SVGAGI. The V end lost 2 bases, the J end lost 0 bases, and 10 bases lay between the germline ends. The CDR3 totals 15 residues. CDR3 in amino acids: CASSYTHRLNTEAFF. The CDR3 DNA reads TGTGCCAGCAGTTACACCCACAGATTGAACACTGAAGCTTTCTTT.

The rearrangement links TRBV30 to TRBJ1-2, with D possibly TRBD1 on 5 matching bases. CDR3 length: 15 amino acids. The germline V gene encodes CDR1 GTSNPN and CDR2 SVGIG (reference sequence). Trimming took 5 bases from V and 5 from J, leaving 21 bases between them. This chain's CDR3 is CAWATGIPPLYGYTF. As DNA, the CDR3 is TGTGCCTGGGCAACAGGAATCCCACCGCTATATGGCTACACCTTC. Variable domain in full (rest from reference TRBV30 and TRBJ1-2): SQTIHQWPATLVQPVGSPLSLECTVEGTSNPNLYWYRQAAGRGLQLLFYSVGIGQISSEVPQNLSASRPQDRQFILSSKKLLLSDSGFYLCAWATGIPPLYGYTFGSGTRLTVV.

The V call is TRBV29-1, the J call TRBJ2-3; 8 nucleotides agree with TRBD2. This CDR3 is built from 14 residues. The junction had 4 bases not matched to a gene; V was cut back by 3 bases and J by 2 bases. Germline CDR1 reads SQVTM; CDR2 reads ANQGSEA. The CDR3 sequence: CSVDSGIITDTQYF. The CDR3 DNA reads TGCAGCGTTGATAGCGGGATTATCACAGATACGCAGTATTTT.

The J gene is TRBJ2-2, the V gene TRBV5-1, with 7 bases matching TRBD1. V was clipped by 3 bases and J by 6 bases; unmatched bases: 11. This CDR3 is 16 amino acids long. The V gene's germline CDR1 is SGHRS and CDR2 YFSETQ. CDR3 nucleotide sequence: TGCGCCAGCAGCTCCCGGGACAGCTTGGGTTCCGGGGAGCTGTTTTTT. Translated: CASSSRDSLGSGELFF.

This clone was detected a few times. The gene calls are TRBV11-2 and TRBJ2-2; 8 bases agree with TRBD1. Germline assignment: CDR1 SGHAT and CDR2 FQNNGV. CDR3 size: 17 residues. J lost 2 bases, V lost 2 bases, and 7 bases had no gene match. The CDR3 DNA reads as TGTGCCAGCAGCTTAACCGGACAGGGCATCAACACCGGGGAGCTGTTTTTT. Amino acid sequence: CASSLTGQGINTGELFF.

The V gene is TRBV7-9, the J gene TRBJ2-1; 13 bases fit TRBD2. V lost 5 bases to trimming and J lost 7 bases; unmatched junction nucleotides: 8. CDR1 and CDR2 from the germline V gene are SEHNR and FQNEAQ (reference sequence). The CDR3 spans 16 residues. In DNA, the CDR3 is TGTGCCAGCAGCCCTGGGACTAGCGGGATTACGAATGAGCAGTTCTTC. Translated: CASSPGTSGITNEQFF.